This T cell receptor beta chain was identified during a study of regulatory T cells in long-lasting Graves disease. Combining iRepertoire HTBI primers with Arm-PCR of CDR3 regions, the authors built TCR beta libraries. From the multiplex PCR reads, TCRdb called clonotypes with MiXCR, one entry per CDR3 protein. In the table there are a few hundred thousand distinct CDR3 sequences, around 15% of which are singletons. This clonotype was seen more than once but under ten times. Documented time point: newly diagnosed GD, antithyroid drugs for less than 3 months. Extracted PBMC RNA gave rise to the TCR library. J was trimmed by 4 bases and V by 7 bases; bases with no gene match: 16. The CDR3 covers 17 residues. Per germline, CDR1 SQVTM and CDR2 ANQGSEA. The sample was also reused in another study, on T cells in Graves' hyperthyroidism and ophthalmopathy.

This sequence joins TRBV29-1 and TRBJ2-5; 12 nucleotides line up with TRBD1. The TCR originated in a woman between 45 and 60 years old with Graves disease. The material sequenced was peripheral blood mononuclear cells (PBMCs), taken at new diagnosis, from a patient treated with antithyroid drugs. The CDR3 protein is CSATGTGGATRLETQYF. The CDR3 bases are TGCAGCGCGACCGGGACAGGGGGCGCGACAAGACTAGAGACCCAGTACTTC.